This TCR beta chain appears in the sequencing data of a study of T cell repertoires in cytomegalovirus infection. TCRdb re-derived calls from the reads in MiXCR, one entry per CDR3 protein. The data hold around 540,000 distinct CDR3 sequences, with roughly 34% observed a single time. Many counts were recorded for this clonotype. Its antigen remains unknown. Germline lookup yields CDR1 SGHTA and CDR2 FQGNSA. This CDR3 contains 14 residues. V dropped 5 bases and J dropped 2 bases, with 11 bases sitting between them. The V call is TRBV7-2, the J call TRBJ2-3; perhaps TRBD2 as D (5 bases). This receptor was identified in a human donor in good health (CMV status not recorded). Some clones in this sample may be carry-over from other donors' samples. Sequenced material: cultured PBMCs, taken from culture after CMV antigen stimulation. CDR3 sequence (DNA): TGTGCCAGCAGCAAGGACTCCTCCACAGATACGCAGTATTTT. Encoded protein: CASSKDSSTDTQYF.